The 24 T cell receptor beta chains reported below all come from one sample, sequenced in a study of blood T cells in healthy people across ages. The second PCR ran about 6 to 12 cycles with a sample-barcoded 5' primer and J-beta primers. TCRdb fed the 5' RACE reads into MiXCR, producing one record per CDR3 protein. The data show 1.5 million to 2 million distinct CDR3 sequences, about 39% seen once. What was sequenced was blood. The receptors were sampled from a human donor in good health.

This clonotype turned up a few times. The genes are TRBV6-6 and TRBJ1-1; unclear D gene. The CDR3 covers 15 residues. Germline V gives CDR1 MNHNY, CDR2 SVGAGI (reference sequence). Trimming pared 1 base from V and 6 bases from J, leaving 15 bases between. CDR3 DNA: TGTGCCAGCAGTTACTTTGGACTCTCTCGTTCTGAAGCTTTCTTT. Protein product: CASSYFGLSRSEAFF.

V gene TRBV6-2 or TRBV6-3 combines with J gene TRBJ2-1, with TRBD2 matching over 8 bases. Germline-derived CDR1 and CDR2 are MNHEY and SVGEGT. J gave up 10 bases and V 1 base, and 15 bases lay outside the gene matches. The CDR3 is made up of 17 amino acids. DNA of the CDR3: TGTGCCAGCAGTTACTGGCGGGGGGCCTCCCCGATTCCGGAGCAGTTCTTC. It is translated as CASSYWRGASPIPEQFF.

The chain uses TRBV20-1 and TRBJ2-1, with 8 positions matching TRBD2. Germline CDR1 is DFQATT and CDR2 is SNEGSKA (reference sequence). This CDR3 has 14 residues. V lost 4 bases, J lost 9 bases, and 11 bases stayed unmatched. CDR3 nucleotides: TGCAGTGCTATCGAGCGGGGGAGGTTCATTGAGCAGTTCTTC. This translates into CSAIERGRFIEQFF.

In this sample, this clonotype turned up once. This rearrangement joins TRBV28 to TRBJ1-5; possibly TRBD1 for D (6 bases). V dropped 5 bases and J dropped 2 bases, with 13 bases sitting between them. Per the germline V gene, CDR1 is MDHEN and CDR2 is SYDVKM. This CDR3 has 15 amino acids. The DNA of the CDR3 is TGTGCCAGCAGTCTACCAGGGGCGGGCAATCAGCCCCAGCATTTT. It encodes CASSLPGAGNQPQHF.

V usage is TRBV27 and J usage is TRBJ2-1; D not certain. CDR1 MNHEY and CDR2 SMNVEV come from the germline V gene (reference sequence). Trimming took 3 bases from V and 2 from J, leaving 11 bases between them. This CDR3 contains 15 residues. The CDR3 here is CASSLVSEPYNEQFF. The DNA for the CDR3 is TGTGCCAGCAGTTTGGTAAGCGAGCCCTACAATGAGCAGTTCTTC.

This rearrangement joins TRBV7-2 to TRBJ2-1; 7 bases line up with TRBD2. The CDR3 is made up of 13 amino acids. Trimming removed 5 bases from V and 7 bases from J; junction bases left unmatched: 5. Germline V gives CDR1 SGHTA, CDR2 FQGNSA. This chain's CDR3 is CASSAGRVNEQFF. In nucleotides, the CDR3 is TGTGCCAGCAGCGCGGGGAGGGTGAATGAGCAGTTCTTC.

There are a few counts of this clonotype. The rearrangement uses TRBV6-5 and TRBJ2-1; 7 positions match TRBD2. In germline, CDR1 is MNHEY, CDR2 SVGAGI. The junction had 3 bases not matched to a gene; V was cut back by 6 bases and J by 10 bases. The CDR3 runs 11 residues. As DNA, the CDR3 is TGTGCCAGCAGCCACGGGAGGGAGCAGTTCTTC. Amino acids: CASSHGREQFF.

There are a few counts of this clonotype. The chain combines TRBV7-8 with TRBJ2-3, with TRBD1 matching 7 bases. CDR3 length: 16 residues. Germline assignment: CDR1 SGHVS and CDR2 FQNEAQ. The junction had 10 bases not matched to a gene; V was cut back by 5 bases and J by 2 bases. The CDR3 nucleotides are TGTGCCAGCAGCCACGATCAGGGGACAGTCACAGATACGCAGTATTTT. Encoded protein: CASSHDQGTVTDTQYF.

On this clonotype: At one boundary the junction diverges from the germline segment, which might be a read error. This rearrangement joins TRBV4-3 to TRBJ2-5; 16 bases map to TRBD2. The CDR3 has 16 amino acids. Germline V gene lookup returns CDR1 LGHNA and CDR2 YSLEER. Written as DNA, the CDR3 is TGCACCAGCAGCCAGAGGGGACTAGCGGGGGGGGAGACCCAGTACTTC. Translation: CTSSQRGLAGGETQYF.

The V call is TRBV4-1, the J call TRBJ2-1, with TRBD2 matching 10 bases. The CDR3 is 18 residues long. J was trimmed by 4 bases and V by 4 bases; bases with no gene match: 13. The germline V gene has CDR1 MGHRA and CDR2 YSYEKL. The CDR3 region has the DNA TGCGCCAGCAGCCCGAATTCTTATAGCGGGGGGCCATACAATGAGCAGTTCTTC. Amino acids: CASSPNSYSGGPYNEQFF.

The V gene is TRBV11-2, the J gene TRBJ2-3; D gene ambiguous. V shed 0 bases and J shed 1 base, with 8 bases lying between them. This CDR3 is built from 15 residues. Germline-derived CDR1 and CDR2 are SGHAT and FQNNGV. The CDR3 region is CASSLDGPRTDTQYF. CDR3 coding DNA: TGTGCCAGCAGCTTAGACGGGCCCCGCACAGATACGCAGTATTTT.

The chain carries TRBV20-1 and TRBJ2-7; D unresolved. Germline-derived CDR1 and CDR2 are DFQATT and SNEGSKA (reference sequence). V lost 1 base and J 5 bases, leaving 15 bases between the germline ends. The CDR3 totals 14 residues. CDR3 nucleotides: TGCAGTGCTAGAGGAGAGGCAGGCTCGGACGAGCAGTACTTC. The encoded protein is CSARGEAGSDEQYF.

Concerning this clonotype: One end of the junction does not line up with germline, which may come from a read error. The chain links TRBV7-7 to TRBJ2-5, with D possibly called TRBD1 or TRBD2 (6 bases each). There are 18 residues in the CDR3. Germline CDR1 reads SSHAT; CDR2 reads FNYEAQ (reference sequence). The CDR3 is CASSLRTGGSAIQETQYF. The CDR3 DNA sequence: TGTGCTAGCAGCTTAAGAACCGGGGGCAGCGCAATCCAAGAGACCCAGTACTTC.

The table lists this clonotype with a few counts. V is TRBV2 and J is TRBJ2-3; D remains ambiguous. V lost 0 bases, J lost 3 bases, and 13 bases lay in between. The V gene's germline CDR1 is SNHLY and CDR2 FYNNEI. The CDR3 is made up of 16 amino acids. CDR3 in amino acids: CASSEAGRVSTDTQYF. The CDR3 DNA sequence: TGTGCCAGCAGTGAAGCGGGTCGGGTTTCGACAGATACGCAGTATTTT.

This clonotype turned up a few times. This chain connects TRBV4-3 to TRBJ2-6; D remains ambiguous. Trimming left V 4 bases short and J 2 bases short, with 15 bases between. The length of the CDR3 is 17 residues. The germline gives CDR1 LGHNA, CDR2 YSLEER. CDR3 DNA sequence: TGCGCCAGCAGCCGACAACCTAAGGGAACTGGGGCCAACGTCCTGACTTTC. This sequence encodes CASSRQPKGTGANVLTF.

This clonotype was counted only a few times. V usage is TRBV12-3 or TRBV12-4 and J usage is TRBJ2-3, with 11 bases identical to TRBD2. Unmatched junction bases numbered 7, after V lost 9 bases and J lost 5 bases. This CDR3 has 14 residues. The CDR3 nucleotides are TGTGCCAGTCGAGCTAGCGGGGGGTTAGATACGCAGTATTTT. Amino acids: CASRASGGLDTQYF.

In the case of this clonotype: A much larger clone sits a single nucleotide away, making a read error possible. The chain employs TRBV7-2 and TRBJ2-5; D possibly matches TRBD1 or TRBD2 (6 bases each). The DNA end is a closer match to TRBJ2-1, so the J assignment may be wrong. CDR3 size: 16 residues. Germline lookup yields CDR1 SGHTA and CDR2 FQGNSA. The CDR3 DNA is TGTGCCAGCAGCTTAGTCGGAGGGGGAGGCCAAGAGACCCAGTTCTTC. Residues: CASSLVGGGGQETQFF.

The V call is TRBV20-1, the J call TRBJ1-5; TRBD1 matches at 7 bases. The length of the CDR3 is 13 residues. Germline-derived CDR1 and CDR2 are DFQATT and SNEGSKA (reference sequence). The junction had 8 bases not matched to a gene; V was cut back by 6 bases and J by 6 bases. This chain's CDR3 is CSANDRVSQPQHF. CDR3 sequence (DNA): TGCAGTGCCAACGACAGGGTGAGTCAGCCCCAGCATTTT.

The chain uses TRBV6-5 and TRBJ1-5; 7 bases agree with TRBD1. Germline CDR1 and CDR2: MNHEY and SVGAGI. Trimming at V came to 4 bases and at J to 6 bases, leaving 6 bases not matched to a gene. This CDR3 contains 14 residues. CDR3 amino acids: CASSFDRELQPQHF. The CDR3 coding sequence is TGTGCCAGCAGTTTTGACAGGGAACTTCAGCCCCAGCATTTT.

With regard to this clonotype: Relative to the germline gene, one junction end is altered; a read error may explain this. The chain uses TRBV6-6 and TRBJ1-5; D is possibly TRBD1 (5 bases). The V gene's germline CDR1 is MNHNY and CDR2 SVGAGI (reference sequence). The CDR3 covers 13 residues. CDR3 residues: CARSSLRVQPQHF. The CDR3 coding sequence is TGTGCCAGAAGTTCCCTCAGGGTACAGCCCCAGCATTTT.

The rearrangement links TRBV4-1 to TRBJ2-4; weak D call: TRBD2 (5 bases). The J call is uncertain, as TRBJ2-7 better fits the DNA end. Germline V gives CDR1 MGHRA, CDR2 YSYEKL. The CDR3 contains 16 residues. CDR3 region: CASSQEPLGLSYEQYF. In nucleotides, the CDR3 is TGCGCCAGCAGCCAAGAACCCCTCGGACTTAGCTACGAGCAGTACTTC.

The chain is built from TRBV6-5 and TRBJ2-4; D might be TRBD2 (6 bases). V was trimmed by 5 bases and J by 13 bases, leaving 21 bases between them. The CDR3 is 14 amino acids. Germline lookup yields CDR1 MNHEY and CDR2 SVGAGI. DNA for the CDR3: TGTGCCAGCAGTCCCGCGGGGACCACAGATACGCAGTACTTC. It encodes CASSPAGTTDTQYF.

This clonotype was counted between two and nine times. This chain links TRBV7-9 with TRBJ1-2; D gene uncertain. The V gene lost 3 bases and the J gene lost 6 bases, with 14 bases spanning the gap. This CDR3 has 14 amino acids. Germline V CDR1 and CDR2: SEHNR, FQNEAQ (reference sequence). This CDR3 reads CASSFDLVGNGYTF. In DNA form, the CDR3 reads TGTGCCAGCAGCTTTGACTTGGTGGGAAATGGCTACACCTTC.

CDR3 DNA: TGTGCCAGCGAAAACCGAGGACAGGGAAGCAATCAGCCCCAGCATTTT. Translation gives CASENRGQGSNQPQHF. This chain connects TRBV6-6 to TRBJ1-5; 8 bases line up with TRBD1. J lost 1 base, V lost 8 bases, and 10 bases had no gene match. The CDR3 is 16 amino acids. Germline V gives CDR1 MNHNY, CDR2 SVGAGI (reference sequence).